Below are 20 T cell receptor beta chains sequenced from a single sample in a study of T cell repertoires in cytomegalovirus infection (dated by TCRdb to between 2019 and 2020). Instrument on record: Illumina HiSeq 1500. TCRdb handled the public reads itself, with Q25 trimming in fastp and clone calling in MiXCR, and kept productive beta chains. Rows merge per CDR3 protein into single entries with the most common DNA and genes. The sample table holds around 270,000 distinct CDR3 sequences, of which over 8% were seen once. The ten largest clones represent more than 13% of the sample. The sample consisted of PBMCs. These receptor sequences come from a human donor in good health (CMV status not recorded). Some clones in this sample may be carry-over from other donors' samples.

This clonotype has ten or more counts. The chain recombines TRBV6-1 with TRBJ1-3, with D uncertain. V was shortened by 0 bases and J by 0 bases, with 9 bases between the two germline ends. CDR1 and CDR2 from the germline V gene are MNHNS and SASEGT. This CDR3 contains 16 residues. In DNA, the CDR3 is TGTGCCAGCAGTGAAGCGGCCACGGTCTCTGGAAACACCATATATTTT. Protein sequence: CASSEAATVSGNTIYF.

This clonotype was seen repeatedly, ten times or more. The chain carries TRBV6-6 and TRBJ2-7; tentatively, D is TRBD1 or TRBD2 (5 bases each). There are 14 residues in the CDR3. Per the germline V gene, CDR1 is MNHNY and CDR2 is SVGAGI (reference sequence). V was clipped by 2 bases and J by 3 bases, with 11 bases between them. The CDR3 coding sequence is TGTGCCAGCAGTTACGTGGCAGGGAGCTACGAGCAGTACTTC. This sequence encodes CASSYVAGSYEQYF.

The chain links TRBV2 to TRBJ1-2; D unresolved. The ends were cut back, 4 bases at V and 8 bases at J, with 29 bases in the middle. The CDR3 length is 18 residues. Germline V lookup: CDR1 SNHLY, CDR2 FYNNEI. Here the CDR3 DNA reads TGTGCCAGCAGTGCCCGAAGCCAACTACAGCGGAGATTTAGGGGCTACACCTTC. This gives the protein CASSARSQLQRRFRGYTF.

CDR3 sequence (DNA): TGTGCCACCAGCTATTTAAATACGCAGTATTTT. This codes for CATSYLNTQYF. This rearrangement joins TRBV15 to TRBJ2-3; the D is unclear. The CDR3 is made up of 11 amino acids. V was trimmed by 5 bases and J by 7 bases, leaving 7 bases between them. CDR1 is LNHNV and CDR2 is YYDKDF in the germline V gene (reference sequence).

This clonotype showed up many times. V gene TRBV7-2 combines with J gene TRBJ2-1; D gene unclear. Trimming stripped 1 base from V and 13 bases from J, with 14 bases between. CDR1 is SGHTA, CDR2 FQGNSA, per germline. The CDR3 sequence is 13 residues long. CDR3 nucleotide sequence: TGTGCCAGCAGCTTAGTCTTCAATGAGAACCAGTTCTTC. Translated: CASSLVFNENQFF.

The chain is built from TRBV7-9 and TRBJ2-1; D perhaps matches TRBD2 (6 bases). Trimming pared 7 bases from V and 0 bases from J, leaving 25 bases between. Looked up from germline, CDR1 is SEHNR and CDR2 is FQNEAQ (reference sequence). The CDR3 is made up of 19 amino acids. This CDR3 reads CASTPRGTGRRGSYNEQFF. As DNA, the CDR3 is TGTGCCAGCACCCCCCGGGGGACTGGGCGTCGCGGCTCCTACAATGAGCAGTTCTTC.

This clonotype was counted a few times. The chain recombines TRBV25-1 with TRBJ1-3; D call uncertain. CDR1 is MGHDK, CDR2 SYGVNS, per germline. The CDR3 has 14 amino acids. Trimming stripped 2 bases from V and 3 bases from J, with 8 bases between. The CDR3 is CASSEVGFGNTIYF. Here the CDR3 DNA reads TGTGCCAGCAGTGAAGTAGGCTTTGGAAACACCATATATTTT.

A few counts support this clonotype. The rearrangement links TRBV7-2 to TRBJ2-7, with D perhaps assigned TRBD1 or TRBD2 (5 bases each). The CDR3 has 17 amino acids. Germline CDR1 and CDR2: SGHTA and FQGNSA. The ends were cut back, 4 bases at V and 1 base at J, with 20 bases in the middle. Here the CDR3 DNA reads TGTGCCAGCAGCTCCCAGGCGGCAGGGCGAGGGTCCTACGAGCAGTACTTC. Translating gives CASSSQAAGRGSYEQYF.

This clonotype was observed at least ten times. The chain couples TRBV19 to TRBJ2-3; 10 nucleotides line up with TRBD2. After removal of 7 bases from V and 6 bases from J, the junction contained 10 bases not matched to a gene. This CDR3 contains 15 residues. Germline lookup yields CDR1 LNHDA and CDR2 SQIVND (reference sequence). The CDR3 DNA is TGTGCCAGTAATTTACTAGCGGGGACTGGGGATACGCAGTATTTT. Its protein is CASNLLAGTGDTQYF. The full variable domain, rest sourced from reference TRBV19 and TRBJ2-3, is DGGITQSPKYLFRKEGQNVTLSCEQNLNHDAMYWYRQDPGQGLRLIYYSQIVNDFQKGDIAEGYSVSREKKESFPLTVTSAQKNPTAFYLCASNLLAGTGDTQYFGPGTRLTVL.

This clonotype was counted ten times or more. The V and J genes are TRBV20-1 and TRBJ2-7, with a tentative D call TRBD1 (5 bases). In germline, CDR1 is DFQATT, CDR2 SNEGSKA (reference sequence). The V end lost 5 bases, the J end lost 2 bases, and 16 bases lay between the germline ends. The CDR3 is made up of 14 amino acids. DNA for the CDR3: TGCAGTGCTGTACCCCCGCAGGGCACCTACGAGCAGTACTTC. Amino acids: CSAVPPQGTYEQYF.

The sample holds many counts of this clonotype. The CDR3 loop reads CASSRTTAYSLAAGRDTEAFF. CDR3 nucleotides: TGTGCCAGCAGTCGGACAACCGCATATTCCCTGGCGGCAGGGAGGGACACTGAAGCTTTCTTT. The V gene is TRBV28, the J gene TRBJ1-1; a possible D gene is TRBD1 (5 bases). CDR3 length: 21 residues. Germline V gene data show CDR1 as MDHEN and CDR2 as SYDVKM. With 5 bases removed from V and 3 bases from J, the gap between germline ends came to 34 bases.

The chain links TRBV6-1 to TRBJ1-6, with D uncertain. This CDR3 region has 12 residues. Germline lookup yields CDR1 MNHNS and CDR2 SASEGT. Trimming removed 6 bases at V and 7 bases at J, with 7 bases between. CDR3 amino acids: CASSSFNSPLHF. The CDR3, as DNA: TGTGCCAGCAGCTCATTCAATTCACCCCTCCACTTT.

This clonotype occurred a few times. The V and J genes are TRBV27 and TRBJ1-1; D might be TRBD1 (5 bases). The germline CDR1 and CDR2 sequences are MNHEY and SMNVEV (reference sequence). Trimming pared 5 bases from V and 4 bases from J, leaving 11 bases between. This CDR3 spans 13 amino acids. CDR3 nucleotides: TGTGCCAGCAGTATCAGGGAGAGCACTGAAGCTTTCTTT. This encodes CASSIRESTEAFF.

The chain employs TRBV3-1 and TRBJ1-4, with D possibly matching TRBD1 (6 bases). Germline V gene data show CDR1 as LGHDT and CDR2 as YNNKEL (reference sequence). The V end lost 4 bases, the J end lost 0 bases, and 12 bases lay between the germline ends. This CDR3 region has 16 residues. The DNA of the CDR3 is TGTGCCAGCAGCCCACCGAGGGGGACAACTAATGAAAAACTGTTTTTT. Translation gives CASSPPRGTTNEKLFF.

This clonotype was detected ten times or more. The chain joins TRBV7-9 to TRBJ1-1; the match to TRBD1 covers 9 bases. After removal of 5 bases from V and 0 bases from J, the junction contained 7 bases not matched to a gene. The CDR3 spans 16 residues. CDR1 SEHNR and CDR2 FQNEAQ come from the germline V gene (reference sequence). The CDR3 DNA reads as TGTGCCAGCAGCACCGGACAGGGGTACATGAACACTGAAGCTTTCTTT. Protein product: CASSTGQGYMNTEAFF.

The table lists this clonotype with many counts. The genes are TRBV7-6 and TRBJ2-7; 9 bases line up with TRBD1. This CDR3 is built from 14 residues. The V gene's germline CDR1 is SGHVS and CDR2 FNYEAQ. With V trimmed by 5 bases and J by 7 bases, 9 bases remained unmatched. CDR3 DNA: TGTGCCAGCAGCGCCCGGACAGGGGCGGGAGAGCAGTACTTC. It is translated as CASSARTGAGEQYF.

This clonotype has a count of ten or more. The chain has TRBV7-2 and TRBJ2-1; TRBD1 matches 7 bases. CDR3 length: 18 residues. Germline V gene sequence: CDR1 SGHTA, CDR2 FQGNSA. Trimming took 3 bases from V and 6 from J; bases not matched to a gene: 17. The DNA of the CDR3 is TGTGCCAGCAGCTTGAGAAGTCTTAGACAGGGTGGGGGCAATGAGCAGTTCTTC. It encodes CASSLRSLRQGGGNEQFF. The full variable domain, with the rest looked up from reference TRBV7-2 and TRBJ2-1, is GAGVSQSPSNKVTEKGKDVELRCDPISGHTALYWYRQSLGQGLEFLIYFQGNSAPDKSGLPSDRFSAERTGGSVSTLTIQRTQQEDSAVYLCASSLRSLRQGGGNEQFFGPGTRLTVL.

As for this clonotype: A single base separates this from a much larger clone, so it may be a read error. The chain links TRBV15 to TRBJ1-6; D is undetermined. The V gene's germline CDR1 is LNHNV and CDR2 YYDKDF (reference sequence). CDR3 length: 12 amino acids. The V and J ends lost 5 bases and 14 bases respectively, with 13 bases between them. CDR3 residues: CATSLGFQALHF. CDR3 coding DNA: TGTGCCACCAGCCTAGGGTTCCAGGCCCTCCACTTT.

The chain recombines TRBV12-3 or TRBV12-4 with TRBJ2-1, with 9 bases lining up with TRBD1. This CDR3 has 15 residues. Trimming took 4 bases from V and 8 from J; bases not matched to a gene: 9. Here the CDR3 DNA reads TGTGCCAGCAGTTCGACAGGGGGTAGGATCGATGAGCAGTTCTTC. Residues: CASSSTGGRIDEQFF.

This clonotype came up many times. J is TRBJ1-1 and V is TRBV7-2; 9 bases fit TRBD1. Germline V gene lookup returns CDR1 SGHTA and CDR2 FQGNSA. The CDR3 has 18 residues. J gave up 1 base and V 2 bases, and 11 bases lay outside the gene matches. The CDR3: CASSLNPSYRGQNTEAFF. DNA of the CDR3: TGTGCCAGCAGCTTAAATCCCTCGTACAGGGGGCAGAACACTGAAGCTTTCTTT.